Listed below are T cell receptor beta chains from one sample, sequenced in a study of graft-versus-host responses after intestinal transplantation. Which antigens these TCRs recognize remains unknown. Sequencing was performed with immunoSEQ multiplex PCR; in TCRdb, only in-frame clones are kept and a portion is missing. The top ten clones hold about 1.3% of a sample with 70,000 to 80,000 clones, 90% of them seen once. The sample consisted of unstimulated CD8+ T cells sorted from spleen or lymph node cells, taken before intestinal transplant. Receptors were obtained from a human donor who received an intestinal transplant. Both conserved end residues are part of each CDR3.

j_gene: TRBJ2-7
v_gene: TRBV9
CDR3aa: CASSPSGEGSEQYF

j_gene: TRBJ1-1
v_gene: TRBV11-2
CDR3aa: CASSRTGGGTEAFF

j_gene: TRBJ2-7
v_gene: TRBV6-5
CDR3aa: CASSYAGKTYEQYF

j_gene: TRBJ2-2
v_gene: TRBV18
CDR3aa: CASSPDGTVANTGELFF

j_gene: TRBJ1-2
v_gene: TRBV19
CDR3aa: CASSSGPDGYTF

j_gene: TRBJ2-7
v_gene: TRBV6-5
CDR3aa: CASSGAQGTPYEQYF

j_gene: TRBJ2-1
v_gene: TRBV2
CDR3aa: CASSEGSVPPYNEQFF

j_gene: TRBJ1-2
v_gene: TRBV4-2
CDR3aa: CASSQDGVVNYGYTF

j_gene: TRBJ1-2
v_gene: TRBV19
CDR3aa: CASSDSSGYTF

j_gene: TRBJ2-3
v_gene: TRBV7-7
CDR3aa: CASSLDGGTDTQYF

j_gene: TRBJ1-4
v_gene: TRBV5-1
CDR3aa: CASSPDSPNEKLFF

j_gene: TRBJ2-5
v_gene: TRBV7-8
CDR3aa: CASSGLGRGGPHLIEETQYF

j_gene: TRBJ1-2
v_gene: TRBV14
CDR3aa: CASSPRGQGRAYGYTF

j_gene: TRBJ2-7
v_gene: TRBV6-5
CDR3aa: CASSYSRAPTYEQYF

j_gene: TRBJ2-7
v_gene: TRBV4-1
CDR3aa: CASSQDFFASGTTYEQYF

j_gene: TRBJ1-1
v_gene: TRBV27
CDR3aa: CASHLGAMNTEAFF

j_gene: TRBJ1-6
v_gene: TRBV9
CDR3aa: CASGGAEFHVNSPLHF

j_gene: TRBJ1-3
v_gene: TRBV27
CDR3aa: CASSIPRWGPSGNTIYF

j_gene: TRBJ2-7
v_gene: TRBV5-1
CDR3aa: CASSGTGEYEQYF

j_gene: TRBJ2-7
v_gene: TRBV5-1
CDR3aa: CASSLAFLGQDEQYF

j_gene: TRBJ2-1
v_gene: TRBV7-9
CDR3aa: CASSLSFGVREQFF